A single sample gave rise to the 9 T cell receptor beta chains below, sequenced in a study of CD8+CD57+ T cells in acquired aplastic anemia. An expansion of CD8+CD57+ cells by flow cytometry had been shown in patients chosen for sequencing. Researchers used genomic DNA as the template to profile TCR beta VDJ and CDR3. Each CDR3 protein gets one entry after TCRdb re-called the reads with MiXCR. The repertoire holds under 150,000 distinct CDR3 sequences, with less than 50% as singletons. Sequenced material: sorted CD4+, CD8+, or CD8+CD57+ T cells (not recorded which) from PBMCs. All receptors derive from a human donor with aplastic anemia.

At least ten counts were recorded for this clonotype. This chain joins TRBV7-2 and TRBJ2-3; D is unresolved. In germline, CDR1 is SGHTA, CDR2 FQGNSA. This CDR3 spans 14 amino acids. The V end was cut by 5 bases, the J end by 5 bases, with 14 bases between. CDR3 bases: TGTGCCAGCAGCCCCCGTCCCCGAGAAGATACGCAGTATTTT. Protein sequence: CASSPRPREDTQYF.

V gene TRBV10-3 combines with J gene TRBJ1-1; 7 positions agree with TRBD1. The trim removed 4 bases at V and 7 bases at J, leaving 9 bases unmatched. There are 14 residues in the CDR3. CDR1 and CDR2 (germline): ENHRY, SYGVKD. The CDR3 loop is CAISGHGTEFEAFF. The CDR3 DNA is TGTGCCATCAGTGGGCACGGGACAGAATTTGAAGCTTTCTTT.

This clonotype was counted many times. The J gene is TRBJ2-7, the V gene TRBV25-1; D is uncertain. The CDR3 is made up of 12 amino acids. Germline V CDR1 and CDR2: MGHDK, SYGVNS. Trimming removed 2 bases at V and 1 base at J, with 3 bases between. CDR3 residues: CASSEVSYEQYV. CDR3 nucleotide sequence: TGTGCCAGCAGTGAAGTTTCCTACGAGCAGTACGTC.

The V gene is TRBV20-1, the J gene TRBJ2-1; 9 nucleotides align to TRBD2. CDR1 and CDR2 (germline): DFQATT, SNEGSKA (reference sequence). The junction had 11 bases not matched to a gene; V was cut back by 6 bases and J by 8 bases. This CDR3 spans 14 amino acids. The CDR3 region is CSAKGLAGDYEQFF. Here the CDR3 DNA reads TGCAGTGCCAAGGGACTAGCCGGGGATTATGAGCAGTTCTTC.

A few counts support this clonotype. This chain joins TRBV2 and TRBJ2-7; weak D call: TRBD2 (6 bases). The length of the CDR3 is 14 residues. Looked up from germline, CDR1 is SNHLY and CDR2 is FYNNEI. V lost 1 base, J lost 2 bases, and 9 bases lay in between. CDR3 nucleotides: TGTGCCAGCAGTGAAGGCCGCGGGGCCTACGAGCAGTACTTC. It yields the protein CASSEGRGAYEQYF.

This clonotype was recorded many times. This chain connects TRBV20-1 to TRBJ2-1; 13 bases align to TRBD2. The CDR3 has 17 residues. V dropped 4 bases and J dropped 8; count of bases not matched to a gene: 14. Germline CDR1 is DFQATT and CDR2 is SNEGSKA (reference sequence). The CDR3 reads CSAIPGLAGPTGDEQFF. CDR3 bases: TGCAGTGCTATCCCGGGACTAGCGGGACCTACCGGGGATGAGCAGTTCTTC.

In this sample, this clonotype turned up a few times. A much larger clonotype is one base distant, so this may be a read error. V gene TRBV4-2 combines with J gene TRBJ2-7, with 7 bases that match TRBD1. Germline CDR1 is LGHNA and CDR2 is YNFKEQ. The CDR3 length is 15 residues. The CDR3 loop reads CASSRVWDSSYGQYV. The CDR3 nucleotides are TGTGCCAGCAGCCGCGTCTGGGACAGCTCCTACGGGCAGTACGTC.

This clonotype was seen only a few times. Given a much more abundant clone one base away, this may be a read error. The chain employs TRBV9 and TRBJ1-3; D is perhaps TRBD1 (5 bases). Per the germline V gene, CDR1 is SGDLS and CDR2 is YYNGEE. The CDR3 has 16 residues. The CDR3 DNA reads TGTGCCAGCAGCACATATGGGACGGAAGCTGGAGACACCATATATTTT. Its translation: CASSTYGTEAGDTIYF.

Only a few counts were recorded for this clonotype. CDR3: CASSLSGGTNTGELFF. The CDR3 nucleotides are TGTGCCAGCAGCTTGTCGGGGGGAACGAACACCGGGGAGCTGTTTTTT. The chain uses TRBV5-8 and TRBJ2-2, with 7 bases that match TRBD2. The CDR3 spans 16 residues. Germline V gene lookup returns CDR1 SGHTS and CDR2 YDEGEE. V dropped 1 base and J dropped 0; count of bases not matched to a gene: 3.